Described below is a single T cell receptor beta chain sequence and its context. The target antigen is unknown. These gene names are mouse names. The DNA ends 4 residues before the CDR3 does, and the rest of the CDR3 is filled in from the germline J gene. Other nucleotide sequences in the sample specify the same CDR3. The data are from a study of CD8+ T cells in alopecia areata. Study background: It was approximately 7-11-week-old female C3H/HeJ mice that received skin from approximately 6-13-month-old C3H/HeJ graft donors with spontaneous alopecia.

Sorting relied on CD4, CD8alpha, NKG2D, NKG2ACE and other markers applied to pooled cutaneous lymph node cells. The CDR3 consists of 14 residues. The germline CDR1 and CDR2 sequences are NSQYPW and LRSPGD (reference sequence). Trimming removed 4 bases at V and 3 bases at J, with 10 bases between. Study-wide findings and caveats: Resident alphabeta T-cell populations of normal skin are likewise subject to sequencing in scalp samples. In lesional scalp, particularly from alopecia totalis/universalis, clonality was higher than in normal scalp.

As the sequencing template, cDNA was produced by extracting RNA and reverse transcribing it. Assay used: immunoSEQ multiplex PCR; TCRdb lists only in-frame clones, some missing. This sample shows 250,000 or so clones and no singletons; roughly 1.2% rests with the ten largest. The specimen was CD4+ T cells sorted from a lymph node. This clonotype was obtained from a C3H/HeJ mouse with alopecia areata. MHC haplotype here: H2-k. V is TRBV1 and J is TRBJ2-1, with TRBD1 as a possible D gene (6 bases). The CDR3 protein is CTCSGGTRYAEQFF. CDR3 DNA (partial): TGCACCTGCAGTGGGGGGACACGCTATGCT.